The 28 T cell receptor beta chains below come from one sample, sequenced in a study of T cell responses to AZD1222 COVID-19 vaccine. TCRdb's table, derived via immunoSEQ multiplex PCR, lists solely in-frame clones and lacks some. The sample yields roughly 100,000 clones, 90% seen once. The sequences come from peripheral blood, collected on day 0 of AZD1222 vaccination. The receptors here all came from an adult in good health.

The genes are TRBV9 and TRBJ2-1; unclear D gene. V was cut by 0 bases and J by 0 bases, with 7 bases left in between. Germline V gives CDR1 SGDLS, CDR2 YYNGEE. CDR3 length: 15 residues. The CDR3 loop reads CASSVDVSSYNEQFF. In DNA, the CDR3 is TGTGCCAGCAGCGTAGACGTGAGCTCCTACAATGAGCAGTTCTTC.

The chain combines TRBV9 with TRBJ1-6, with a tentative D call TRBD1 (6 bases). Per germline, CDR1 SGDLS and CDR2 YYNGEE. V was pared by 0 bases and J by 4 bases, with 14 bases between. The CDR3 sequence is 17 residues long. The CDR3 DNA is TGTGCCAGCAGCGTAGGAGGGGGTTTCCAATATAATTCACCCCTCCACTTT. This sequence encodes CASSVGGGFQYNSPLHF.

The chain combines TRBV10-3 with TRBJ1-5; 7 bases fit TRBD1. There are 15 residues in the CDR3. J lost 1 base, V lost 3 bases, and 3 bases had no gene match. Germline lookup yields CDR1 ENHRY and CDR2 SYGVKD. The DNA of the CDR3 is TGTGCCATCAGTGAAGCAGGGGGGAGCAATCAGCCCCAGCATTTT. This codes for CAISEAGGSNQPQHF.

This chain joins TRBV21-1 and TRBJ1-1; the table assigns TRBD1, which was not confirmed against the DNA. TRBV21-1 is an annotated pseudogene. This CDR3 is built from 14 residues. The CDR3 spells CASSKVTGNTEAFF. DNA of the CDR3: TGTGCCAGCAGCAAAGTCACAGGCAACACTGAAGCTTTCTTT.

This clone has just a few counts. J is TRBJ2-1 and V is TRBV12-3 or TRBV12-4; D perhaps matches TRBD1 (5 bases). With 5 bases removed from V and 9 bases from J, the gap between germline ends came to 14 bases. There are 13 residues in the CDR3. CDR3 DNA sequence: TGTGCCAGCAGTCCGCGGCAGGGCGGTGAGCAGTTCTTC. Protein: CASSPRQGGEQFF.

The CDR3 region is CASSLEGQGRGTEAFF. CDR3 DNA: TGTGCCAGCAGCTTGGAAGGGCAGGGACGGGGGACTGAAGCTTTCTTT. This chain connects TRBV5-4 to TRBJ1-1, with TRBD1 as a possible D gene (5 bases). The CDR3 extends over 16 amino acids. Germline V lookup: CDR1 SGHNT, CDR2 YYREEE (reference sequence). Trimming removed 0 bases from V and 5 bases from J, with 17 bases in between.

The chain couples TRBV24-1 to TRBJ1-2, with 7 positions matching TRBD1. J was trimmed by 4 bases and V by 4 bases; bases with no gene match: 5. The CDR3 totals 14 residues. Per germline, CDR1 KGHDR and CDR2 SFDVKD. The DNA for the CDR3 is TGTGCCACCAGTGAAACAGGGGTTAGCTATGGCTACACCTTC. This sequence encodes CATSETGVSYGYTF.

This clone was recorded a few times. V usage is TRBV18 and J usage is TRBJ1-2; 7 nucleotides agree with TRBD1. Germline CDR1 and CDR2: KGHSH and LQKENI. V lost 5 bases and J lost 1; bases outside the gene matches: 7. The CDR3 sequence is 15 residues long. This CDR3 reads CASSSTGVDNYGYTF. DNA for the CDR3: TGTGCCAGCTCATCCACAGGGGTGGATAACTATGGCTACACCTTC.

This clone was detected only once. The rearrangement joins TRBV21-1 to TRBJ2-7. TRBV21-1 corresponds to a pseudogene. The CDR3 totals 14 residues. The DNA for the CDR3 is TGTGCCAGCAGCGAAGCCCCGGACGATTACGAGCAGTACTTC. Its protein is CASSEAPDDYEQYF.

The J gene is TRBJ2-2, the V gene TRBV7-3; 8 bases align to TRBD1. After removal of 0 bases from V and 7 bases from J, the junction contained 10 bases not matched to a gene. Germline values: CDR1 SGHTA, CDR2 FQGTGA. This CDR3 has 17 residues. CDR3 loop: CASSLTDRAWGSGELFF. In DNA, the CDR3 is TGTGCCAGCAGCTTAACGGACAGGGCATGGGGAAGCGGGGAGCTGTTTTTT.

The chain links TRBV7-2 to TRBJ1-2; 7 nucleotides agree with TRBD1. The CDR3 is 14 amino acids. V shed 4 bases and J 4 bases; nucleotides not matched to a gene: 6. From germline, CDR1 is SGHTA and CDR2 FQGNSA. The CDR3 sequence is CASSSGQAPYGYTF. CDR3 DNA: TGTGCCAGCAGCTCCGGACAGGCTCCCTATGGCTACACCTTC.

This chain connects TRBV9 to TRBJ1-5; D is undetermined. Germline CDR1 reads SGDLS; CDR2 reads YYNGEE. The CDR3 is made up of 15 amino acids. The V end was cut by 2 bases, the J end by 1 base, with 10 bases between. CDR3 amino acids: CASSVTGGSNQPQHF. Written as DNA, the CDR3 is TGTGCCAGCAGCGTCACGGGAGGAAGCAATCAGCCCCAGCATTTT.

The rearrangement uses TRBV18 and TRBJ2-1, with D possibly matching TRBD2 (5 bases). The V gene's germline CDR1 is KGHSH and CDR2 LQKENI. CDR3 length equals 13 residues. The ends were cut back, 1 base at V and 9 bases at J, with 10 bases in the middle. The CDR3 bases are TGTGCCAGCTCACCACTTATCGGACTTGAGCAGTTCTTC. Translating gives CASSPLIGLEQFF.

The rearrangement joins TRBV27 to TRBJ1-2; no clear D. Deletions cut 3 bases from V and 8 bases from J, with 19 bases between. Germline V lookup: CDR1 MNHEY, CDR2 SMNVEV (reference sequence). The CDR3 loop spans 15 amino acids. CDR3 sequence: CASSFSSRASDGYTF. CDR3 sequence (DNA): TGTGCCAGCAGTTTCTCCTCGAGGGCCTCTGACGGCTACACCTTC.

The chain is built from TRBV2 and TRBJ1-3; D is unclear. The CDR3 has 16 residues. V shed 5 bases and J shed 0 bases, with 14 bases lying between them. Germline V gene sequence: CDR1 SNHLY, CDR2 FYNNEI. In nucleotides, the CDR3 is TGTGCCAGCAGTTCCCTAGGACGAGCCTCTGGAAACACCATATATTTT. As protein: CASSSLGRASGNTIYF.

CDR3 region: CASSAVRTGELFF. The CDR3 DNA sequence: TGTGCCAGCAGCGCCGTAAGGACCGGGGAGCTGTTTTTT. The chain has TRBV5-6 and TRBJ2-2; no clear D. Per the germline V gene, CDR1 is SGHDT and CDR2 is YYEEEE. Trimming took off 4 bases at V and 5 bases at J, with 9 bases between the two ends. CDR3 length: 13 amino acids.

The V and J genes are TRBV27 and TRBJ1-6, with D possibly being TRBD1 (5 bases). The CDR3 is 15 residues long. V was cut by 6 bases and J by 8 bases, with 17 bases left in between. The germline V gene encodes CDR1 MNHEY and CDR2 SMNVEV (reference sequence). In nucleotides, the CDR3 is TGTGCCAGCAGCCGCACGGGTAGGGGTTATTCACCCCTCCACTTT. Amino acid sequence: CASSRTGRGYSPLHF.

This chain joins TRBV24-1 and TRBJ2-1; possible D gene TRBD1, 6 bases. CDR1 and CDR2 (germline): KGHDR, SFDVKD. CDR3 length equals 13 residues. Trimming took off 7 bases at V and 9 bases at J, with 15 bases between the two ends. In DNA, the CDR3 is TGTGCCACCAGCTCCGGGACACGGGCTGAGCAGTTCTTC. Protein product: CATSSGTRAEQFF.

The rearrangement links TRBV6-4 to TRBJ1-2; D ambiguous. V dropped 3 bases and J dropped 3 bases, with 20 bases sitting between them. CDR1 is MRHNA, CDR2 SNTAGT, per germline. The length of the CDR3 is 17 residues. CDR3 bases: TGTGCCAGCAGTGAAGAAGCCTCGGCTCCTAGCGACTATGGCTACACCTTC. Its translation: CASSEEASAPSDYGYTF.

The chain links TRBV24-1 to TRBJ2-3, with TRBD2 matching 8 bases. Trimming took 5 bases from V and 8 from J; bases not matched to a gene: 8. Germline V gene lookup returns CDR1 KGHDR and CDR2 SFDVKD. The CDR3 has 14 amino acids. CDR3 DNA: TGTGCCACCAGTGCGAGCGGGAGCTTCGGTACGCAGTATTTT. This sequence encodes CATSASGSFGTQYF.

The genes are TRBV19 and TRBJ2-7; 10 positions match TRBD2. CDR3 size: 15 residues. V lost 3 bases and J lost 3; bases outside the gene matches: 5. The germline V gene encodes CDR1 LNHDA and CDR2 SQIVND (reference sequence). CDR3 protein: CASSIFRTSGYEQYF. CDR3 bases: TGTGCCAGTAGTATCTTTCGGACTAGCGGCTACGAGCAGTACTTC.

V gene TRBV5-4 combines with J gene TRBJ2-5; 7 bases fit TRBD1. Germline V gene lookup returns CDR1 SGHNT and CDR2 YYREEE (reference sequence). The CDR3 is 15 residues long. Losses at the gene ends were 0 bases for V and 5 bases for J; bases not matched to a gene: 7. CDR3 sequence: CASSLGQGPRETQYF. CDR3 DNA: TGTGCCAGCAGCTTGGGACAGGGACCGCGGGAGACCCAGTACTTC.

The rearrangement uses TRBV5-4 and TRBJ1-2; 8 positions match TRBD1. The V segment lost 4 bases and the J segment 8 bases; nucleotides outside the gene matches: 10. Germline V gene data show CDR1 as SGHNT and CDR2 as YYREEE (reference sequence). This CDR3 region has 14 residues. DNA of the CDR3: TGTGCCAGCAGCCTACGGGACAGGCCGGCGGGCTACACCTTC. It translates to CASSLRDRPAGYTF.

The rearrangement links TRBV21-1 to TRBJ1-2; the D call of TRBD1 is as the table states it, not checked on the DNA. TRBV21-1 is classified as a pseudogene. This CDR3 contains 16 residues. The CDR3 DNA sequence: TGTGCCAGCAGCAAAGGAGGGGGACAGGGCTCTTTGTTCTACACCTTC. Protein product: CASSKGGGQGSLFYTF.

The rearrangement links TRBV6-5 to TRBJ2-1; 7 bases are shared with TRBD1. Germline values: CDR1 MNHEY, CDR2 SVGAGI. There are 11 residues in the CDR3. V lost 4 bases, J lost 15 bases, and 6 bases stayed unmatched. The CDR3 coding sequence is TGTGCCAGCAGTTTGGGACAGCGTAGGTTCTTC. This codes for CASSLGQRRFF.

The J gene is TRBJ1-1, the V gene TRBV11-2, with no clear D. Trimming took 6 bases from V and 2 from J, leaving 22 bases between them. This CDR3 contains 17 residues. Germline V gene lookup returns CDR1 SGHAT and CDR2 FQNNGV. The CDR3 region is CASRLYRTPDGNTEAFF. Written as DNA, the CDR3 is TGTGCCAGCAGACTCTATCGCACACCCGACGGCAACACTGAAGCTTTCTTT.

The chain links TRBV6-4 to TRBJ1-1, with D unresolved. The CDR3 is 13 residues long. Trimming removed 5 bases at V and 4 bases at J, with 11 bases between. Germline V gene lookup returns CDR1 MRHNA and CDR2 SNTAGT. The CDR3 DNA is TGTGCCAGCAGTAATTGGGGTGGCACTGAAGCTTTCTTT. Residues: CASSNWGGTEAFF.

This rearrangement joins TRBV11-2 to TRBJ2-1; possible D gene TRBD2, 6 bases. Germline V gene lookup returns CDR1 SGHAT and CDR2 FQNNGV. This CDR3 comprises 15 residues. Trimming removed 5 bases at V and 7 bases at J, with 18 bases between. The CDR3 sequence: CASSLSRSGGNEQFF. The CDR3 DNA follows: TGTGCCAGCAGCCTTAGCCGTTCTGGGGGGAATGAGCAGTTCTTC.